Given below is one T cell receptor (beta chain) in context. Germline assignment: CDR1 SNHLY and CDR2 FYNNEI. J lost 3 bases, V lost 6 bases, and 3 bases had no gene match. There are 14 residues in the CDR3. The sample belongs to a study of blood T cell repertoires in COVID-19. The repertoire was sequenced with immunoSEQ multiplex PCR; TCRdb's copy has only in-frame clones and lacks some. Of around 300,000 clones in the sample, 89% were seen once. This clonotype originated in a woman between 40 and 55 years old who had recovered from COVID-19. The V call is TRBV2, the J call TRBJ2-1; 9 nucleotides line up with TRBD1. Material for sequencing was peripheral blood. CDR3 region: CASSPGQGYNEQFF. The CDR3 DNA reads as TGTGCCAGCAGCCCGGGACAGGGCTACAATGAGCAGTTCTTC.